This T cell receptor (beta chain) comes out of a study of blood T cell repertoires in COVID-19. The protocol was immunoSEQ multiplex PCR, while the TCRdb copy is restricted to in-frame clones and leaves out a portion. The data hold 150,000 to 160,000 clones, with 75% to 95% observed a single time. The clonotype was recovered from a man between 45 and 60 years old with acute or convalescent COVID-19. The specimen was peripheral blood.

The DNA of the CDR3 is TGTGCCAGCAGCTTGGGTTACAGCGGGGCCCAAGAGACCCAGTACTTC. It translates to CASSLGYSGAQETQYF. The chain uses TRBV5-8 and TRBJ2-5; TRBD2 matches at 7 bases. Trimming cost V 0 bases and J 1 base; bases outside gene matches: 6. In germline, CDR1 is SGHTS, CDR2 YDEGEE. The CDR3 length is 16 residues.